The T cell receptor (beta chain) described here comes from a study of cytomegalovirus exposure and HLA in healthy donors. The CDR3 runs 14 residues. Looked up from germline, CDR1 is SGHRS and CDR2 is YFSETQ. The J segment lost 6 bases and the V segment lost 4 bases, leaving 10 bases of the junction unmatched. This clone was seen once. The antigen remains undetermined. Study-level results: TCR beta sequences reportedly predicted most subjects' HLA-A and HLA-B alleles accurately.

With 60 Vbeta and 13 Jbeta primers, the PCR was carried out. Repertoires were generated with immunoSEQ multiplex PCR, while TCRdb's copy carries only in-frame clones and drops some. The sample lists roughly 130,000 clones; 82% were seen once. The sequence derives from a male donor in good health and CMV-seropositive. Sequenced input: PBMCs. The J gene is TRBJ2-7, the V gene TRBV5-1; 7 nucleotides align to TRBD2. The CDR3 nucleotides are TGCGCCAGCAGCCTGGGAGGGAGGGCCGGCGAGCAGTACTTC. Its translation is CASSLGGRAGEQYF.